The entry below describes one TCR beta chain. Method: immunoSEQ multiplex PCR; TCRdb's copy keeps in-frame clones and lacks some. This sample yields about 190,000 clones, of which around 80% are seen a single time; less than 20% belongs to the top ten. This CDR3 has 13 amino acids. V lost 7 bases and J lost 8; bases outside the gene matches: 4. Germline lookup yields CDR1 KGHDR and CDR2 SFDVKD. This specimen belongs to a study of blood T cell repertoires in COVID-19. V gene TRBV24-1 combines with J gene TRBJ2-4; 10 positions match TRBD2. The sample comprised peripheral blood. The receptor was isolated from a human donor in a cohort sampled during active COVID-19. The CDR3 coding sequence is TGTGCCACCAGCGCTAGCGGGAGAGACATTCAGTACTTC. Protein sequence: CATSASGRDIQYF.